The present T cell receptor beta chain was sequenced within a study of cytotoxic CD8 clonotypes in ibrutinib-treated CLL. Study at large: After a median of approximately 68 months, roughly 14 patients stayed remitted and approximately twelve progressed; responses had been partial in roughly 25 and complete in 2. Sequenced samples delivered averages of some 260,000 productive templates and 90,000 or so productive rearrangements.

V gave up 4 bases and J gave up 4 bases, with 21 bases separating them. Germline V gene lookup returns CDR1 MGHRA and CDR2 YSYEKL. CDR3 length: 17 amino acids. Cryopreserved PBMCs were the source of around 2 micrograms of genomic DNA, which went to TCR beta libraries. With sequencing, the targeted depth ranged from 1 in 200,000 to 1 in 1 million T cells. Using immunoSEQ multiplex PCR, the repertoire was profiled, and TCRdb retains in-frame clones only, with some absent. The repertoire holds about 160,000 clones, roughly 88% seen once, with 3% in the top ten. The sample here was PBMCs, taken at disease progression, from a patient treated with ibrutinib. The receptor comes from a human donor with chronic lymphocytic leukemia. The V call is TRBV4-1, the J call TRBJ2-3; D possibly uses TRBD1 or TRBD2 (5 bases each). In DNA, the CDR3 is TGCGCCAGCAGCCCCTCGGCCGGGGCGGGTTTACCAGATACGCAGTATTTT. This codes for CASSPSAGAGLPDTQYF.